The source of this T cell receptor delta chain is a study of gamma-delta chains in newborns, infants, children. Study-level background: Microbial exposure reportedly drives polyclonal innate γδ T cell expansion after birth.

As to this clone: A read error likely explains this, since a far larger clone differs by one base.

TCRdb applied CATT to the reads for clone calling. The sample has about 8,500 delta-chain clones, 3% to 3.5% seen once. The germline V gene encodes CDR1 GEAIGNYY and CDR2 EKD. CDR3 length: 15 amino acids. The V call is TRDV2, the J call TRDJ2; 12 bases line up with TRDD3. The clonotype originates from a child who was a newborn, infant or young child, either healthy, febrile or measles-vaccinated (not recorded which). The specimen was blood. The CDR3 loop reads CARDVLGDTTAQLFF. Here the CDR3 DNA reads TGTGCCCGTGACGTACTGGGGGATACGACAGCACAACTCTTCTTT.